The 8 T cell receptor beta chains below all came from one sample that was sequenced in a study of T-cell reconstitution after alpha-beta-depleted transplantation in children. Using unique molecular identifiers, the investigators prepared the TCRbeta library. From the PCR reads, TCRdb called clonotypes with MiXCR, one entry per CDR3 protein. The repertoire holds more than 450,000 distinct CDR3 sequences, about 16% seen once, with 3% to 4% in the top ten. The sample here was PBMCs from the stem cell graft donor, taken from the stem cell graft. These receptors were collected from a human donor who donated a stem cell graft to a child with acute lymphoblastic leukemia.

In this sample, this clonotype turned up a few times. V gene TRBV29-1 combines with J gene TRBJ2-1, with a possible D match to TRBD2 (5 bases). With 4 bases removed from V and 0 bases from J, the gap between germline ends came to 7 bases. Germline V gene lookup returns CDR1 SQVTM and CDR2 ANQGSEA. The CDR3 has 13 residues. In nucleotides, the CDR3 is TGCAGCGTTGCGGGGAGCTCCTACAATGAGCAGTTCTTC. Encoded protein: CSVAGSSYNEQFF.

The chain combines TRBV4-2 with TRBJ2-2; D may correspond to TRBD1 or TRBD2 (5 bases each). V was cut by 8 bases and J by 2 bases, with 15 bases left in between. The CDR3 loop spans 15 amino acids. Germline loops: CDR1 LGHNA, CDR2 YNFKEQ. The CDR3: CASGPGALNTGELFF. DNA of the CDR3: TGTGCCAGCGGCCCCGGGGCATTAAACACCGGGGAGCTGTTTTTT.

This clonotype was recorded at least ten times. This chain links TRBV7-9 with TRBJ1-1, with unresolved D. The CDR3 has 13 residues. Germline CDR1 is SEHNR and CDR2 is FQNEAQ (reference sequence). Trimming left V 9 bases short and J 2 bases short, with 13 bases between. The CDR3 loop reads CASSSSLNTEAFF. The CDR3 DNA is TGTGCCAGTAGCAGTAGTCTTAACACTGAAGCTTTCTTT.

V gene TRBV4-1 combines with J gene TRBJ2-5, with 11 nucleotides matching TRBD2. The germline gives CDR1 MGHRA, CDR2 YSYEKL. J lost 5 bases, V lost 0 bases, and 11 bases had no gene match. The CDR3 totals 18 residues. CDR3 in DNA: TGCGCCAGCAGCCAAGATCCGTTGGTAGCGGGAGGGTCTGAGACCCAGTACTTC. Translating it yields CASSQDPLVAGGSETQYF.

V gene TRBV19 combines with J gene TRBJ2-1, with D perhaps matching TRBD2 (6 bases). V was shortened by 6 bases and J by 0 bases, with 12 bases between the two germline ends. Germline values: CDR1 LNHDA, CDR2 SQIVND (reference sequence). CDR3 size: 15 residues. The CDR3 DNA follows: TGTGCCAGTAGCGCTAGCGTTGTCTCCTACAATGAGCAGTTCTTC. This codes for CASSASVVSYNEQFF.

CDR3 bases: TGCAGTGCTAGGGGGGGGCAGTTTCAGCCCCAGCATTTT. It codes for CSARGGQFQPQHF. This chain uses TRBV20-1 with TRBJ1-5, with D possibly being TRBD1 (6 bases). Germline assignment: CDR1 DFQATT and CDR2 SNEGSKA (reference sequence). This CDR3 is 13 amino acids long. V dropped 3 bases and J dropped 6 bases, with 12 bases sitting between them.

This clonotype appeared a few times. V and J are TRBV20-1 and TRBJ2-2; 10 bases line up with TRBD2. The CDR3 consists of 14 residues. V dropped 5 bases and J dropped 3; count of bases not matched to a gene: 3. The germline gives CDR1 DFQATT, CDR2 SNEGSKA (reference sequence). CDR3: CSARTSGDTGELFF. CDR3 DNA sequence: TGCAGTGCTCGGACTAGCGGAGACACCGGGGAGCTGTTTTTT.

This clonotype was seen ten or more times. The chain carries TRBV18 and TRBJ2-1, with a tentative D call TRBD2 (5 bases). The CDR3 contains 14 residues. Germline V CDR1 and CDR2: KGHSH, LQKENI. V lost 2 bases and J 9 bases, leaving 14 bases between the germline ends. The CDR3 here is CASSPISRSGEQFF. Here the CDR3 DNA reads TGTGCCAGCTCACCAATCTCCCGAAGCGGTGAGCAGTTCTTC.